This T cell receptor (beta chain) was found in a study of naive and memory T cell subsets. Findings of the study overall: Possibly reflecting memory cells re-expressing CD45RA, a few larger clonotypes occurred in naive repertoires, especially CD8. In naive cells, over 95% of TCR sequences were seen only once.

Germline V gives CDR1 MDHEN, CDR2 SYDVKM. Trimming stripped 6 bases from V and 4 bases from J, with 19 bases between. CDR3 size: 15 residues. Cells stained for CD3, CD4, CD8, CD45RA and CD27 were sorted into four subsets. Both TRBC1 and TRBC2 were covered by a beta constant-region primer of two equimolar oligonucleotides. The ligated cDNA underwent four PCR rounds using SP2 and nested alpha and beta constant-region primers. TCRdb used MiXCR to reprocess the UMI-ligation and nested PCR reads, holding one entry per CDR3 protein. The sample includes over 130,000 distinct CDR3 sequences, 15% to 25% of them seen just once. Only a few counts were recorded for this clonotype. Its antigen is unknown.

What was sequenced was naive CD8+ T cells from blood. This chain connects TRBV28 to TRBJ2-7; D might be TRBD1 (6 bases). This clonotype was obtained from a human donor in good health. The CDR3 sequence: CASRYPTGQPYEQYF. The CDR3 nucleotides read TGTGCCAGCAGATACCCCACAGGGCAACCATACGAGCAGTACTTC. Variable domain in full (rest from reference TRBV28 and TRBJ2-7): DVKVTQSSRYLVKRTGEKVFLECVQDMDHENMFWYRQDPGLGLRLIYFSYDVKMKEKGDIPEGYSVSREKKERFSLILESASTNQTSMYLCASRYPTGQPYEQYFGPGTRLTVT.